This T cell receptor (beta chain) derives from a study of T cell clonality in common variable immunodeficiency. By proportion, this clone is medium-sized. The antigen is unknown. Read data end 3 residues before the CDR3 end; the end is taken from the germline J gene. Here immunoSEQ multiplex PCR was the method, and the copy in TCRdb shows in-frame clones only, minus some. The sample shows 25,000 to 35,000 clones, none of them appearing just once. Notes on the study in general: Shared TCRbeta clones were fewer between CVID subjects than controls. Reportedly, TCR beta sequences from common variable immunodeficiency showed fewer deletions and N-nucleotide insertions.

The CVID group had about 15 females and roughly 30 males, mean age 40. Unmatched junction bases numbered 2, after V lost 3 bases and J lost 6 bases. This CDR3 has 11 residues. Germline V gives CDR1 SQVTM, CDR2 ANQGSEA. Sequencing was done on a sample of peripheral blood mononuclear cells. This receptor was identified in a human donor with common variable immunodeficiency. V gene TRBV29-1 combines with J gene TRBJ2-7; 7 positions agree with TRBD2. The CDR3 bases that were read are TGCAGCGTTGACGGGGGGTCCGAG. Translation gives CSVDGGSE. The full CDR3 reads CSVDGGSEQYF.